These 7 T cell receptor beta chains were sequenced from one sample in a study of T cell repertoires in cytomegalovirus infection. TCRdb used MiXCR to reprocess the reads, holding one entry per CDR3 protein. The data contain roughly 630,000 distinct CDR3 sequences, 20% to 25% of them singletons. The sample consisted of CD8+ T cells from PBMCs. These receptors originate from a human donor in good health (CMV status not recorded). Some clones in this sample may be carry-over from other donors' samples.

The chain joins TRBV11-2 to TRBJ1-2, with D possibly matching TRBD1 (5 bases). The CDR3 has 16 residues. V lost 0 bases, J lost 8 bases, and 19 bases lay in between. Germline values: CDR1 SGHAT, CDR2 FQNNGV. CDR3 in amino acids: CASSLDPRTSFGGYTF. CDR3 DNA sequence: TGTGCCAGCAGCTTAGATCCAAGGACATCCTTCGGCGGCTACACCTTC.

This clonotype was detected only a few times. V gene TRBV6-2 or TRBV6-3 combines with J gene TRBJ2-1; D unresolved. V lost 11 bases and J 4 bases, leaving 9 bases between the germline ends. The germline V gene encodes CDR1 MNHEY and CDR2 SVGEGT. This CDR3 spans 11 amino acids. CDR3 loop: CALGGYNEQFF. The CDR3 nucleotides read TGTGCCCTCGGTGGGTACAATGAGCAGTTCTTC.

This clonotype was counted many times. This rearrangement joins TRBV7-9 to TRBJ2-7; TRBD1 matches at 9 bases. With 0 bases clipped from V and 5 bases from J, the junction kept 8 bases outside the gene matches. Germline V lookup: CDR1 SEHNR, CDR2 FQNEAQ (reference sequence). This CDR3 is built from 16 residues. Written as DNA, the CDR3 is TGTGCCAGCAGCTTAGCGACGCGCCACAGGGGGCACGAGCAGTACTTC. Translating gives CASSLATRHRGHEQYF.

About this clonotype: Because the CDR3's place on the DNA is in doubt, the DNA is left out and the CDR3 is given as listed by TCRdb. The V gene is TRBV2, the J gene TRBJ2-7; the table's D call TRBD2 went unverified against the DNA. Germline CDR1 and CDR2: SNHLY and FYNNEI. The CDR3 length equals 15 residues, ends included. The CDR3 spells CASILGPQHSYEQYF.

This clonotype was counted only a few times. V and J are TRBV4-1 and TRBJ1-1; D is unresolved. This CDR3 region has 11 residues. Germline V gene sequence: CDR1 MGHRA, CDR2 YSYEKL. V lost 1 base and J lost 8, with 5 bases in between. The CDR3 protein is CASSQAREAFF. CDR3 in DNA: TGCGCCAGCAGCCAAGCCAGGGAAGCTTTCTTT.

The chain joins TRBV25-1 to TRBJ1-5; D might be TRBD1 (5 bases). The germline V gene encodes CDR1 MGHDK and CDR2 SYGVNS. Trimming took off 2 bases at V and 4 bases at J, with 12 bases between the two ends. This CDR3 has 15 amino acids. CDR3 region: CASSEGRGRNQPQHF. The CDR3 DNA is TGTGCCAGCAGTGAAGGAAGGGGTCGGAATCAGCCCCAGCATTTT. Together with reference TRBV25-1 and TRBJ1-5, the CDR3 gives the full variable domain: EADIYQTPRYLVIGTGKKITLECSQTMGHDKMYWYQQDPGMELHLIHYSYGVNSTEKGDLSSESTVSRIRTEHFPLTLESARPSHTSQYLCASSEGRGRNQPQHFGDGTRLSIL.

The CDR3 DNA is TGTGCCAGCAGTCATAGCGGTTACCAAGAGACCCAGTACTTC. As protein: CASSHSGYQETQYF. The J gene is TRBJ2-5, the V gene TRBV2; the D gene is possibly TRBD2 (6 bases). Trimming left V 5 bases short and J 0 bases short, with 10 bases between. Germline CDR1 reads SNHLY; CDR2 reads FYNNEI. This CDR3 is built from 14 residues.